This TCR beta chain came from a study of T cell repertoires in cytomegalovirus infection. Whole-study context: Recently identified HLA-C-restricted CMV epitopes were used, and well-studied HLA-B-restricted CMV epitopes were used as well. In public TCR beta signatures, there were indications of both CMV infection and matching HLA type. General study findings and limits: There were HLA-C-restricted CMV-specific TCR beta clonotypes dominating the ex vivo response.

TCRdb used MiXCR to reprocess the reads, holding one entry per CDR3 protein. The sample carries fewer than 1,000,000 distinct CDR3 sequences, approximately 30% recorded once. This clonotype was picked up a small number of times. Its target is not known. The junction shows a germline mismatch at one end, possibly a read error. The CDR3 has 14 residues. CDR1 is SGHRS and CDR2 is YFSETQ in the germline V gene. This clonotype was obtained from a human donor in good health (CMV status not recorded). Some clones in this sample may be carry-over from other donors' samples. V and J are TRBV5-1 and TRBJ1-1; 7 bases are shared with TRBD1. Sequenced material: cultured CD8+ T cells from PBMCs, taken from culture after CMV antigen stimulation. CDR3 DNA: TGTGCCAGCCGTCTAACAGGGGTCAACACTGAAGCTTTCTTT. Its translation: CASRLTGVNTEAFF. Full variable domain (remainder filled in from reference TRBV5-1 and TRBJ1-1): KAGVTQTPRYLIKTRGQQVTLSCSPISGHRSVSWYQQTPGQGLQFLFEYFSETQRNKGNFPGRFSGRQFSNSRSEMNVSTLELGDSALYLCASRLTGVNTEAFFGQGTRLTVV.